This T cell receptor (beta chain) originates from a study of T cell responses to AZD1222 COVID-19 vaccine. Combined were second doses at about 4 or about 12 weeks. Note on this clone: The antigen remains undetermined.

TCRdb's copy holds only in-frame clones and misses some; the assay was immunoSEQ multiplex PCR. Of 90,000 to 120,000 clones in the sample, around nine tenths are singletons; the top ten hold roughly 6%. Study outcomes and limitations: Nearly half of spike-specific TCRs reportedly target unmutated variant regions. Across spike, vaccine-associated CD4 TCRs were found, dominant at 160-218 and 743-854. Among AZD1222 vaccinees, only 5 to 7 were seropositive at baseline.

The TCR sequence derives from an adult who received the AZD1222 COVID-19 vaccine. The sample in question was peripheral blood, obtained 28 days after the second AZD1222 dose.

The CDR3: CASSDDRGNQPQHF. The CDR3 coding sequence is TGTGCCAGCAGTGACGACAGGGGGAATCAGCCCCAGCATTTT. J is TRBJ1-5 and V is TRBV2; TRBD1 agrees at 9 bases. V shed 3 bases and J 4 bases; nucleotides not matched to a gene: 1. Germline V gene sequence: CDR1 SNHLY, CDR2 FYNNEI. The CDR3 totals 14 residues.